This is a list of T cell receptor beta chains from one sample in a study of T-cell reconstitution after alpha-beta-depleted transplantation in children. In TCRdb, the PCR reads were re-called with MiXCR into one record per CDR3 protein. The table records around 500,000 distinct CDR3 sequences, around 13% of them present only once. Source: PBMCs from the stem cell graft donor, taken from the stem cell graft. Receptor source: a human donor who donated a stem cell graft to a child with combined immunodeficiency. The CDR3 runs from the conserved cysteine through the conserved F or W. D genes are given only for firm matches. Clone size is given for some rows only: seen once, a few or many times, or a class if the clone is expanded.

TRBD2 | TRBJ2-5 | TRBV4-2 | many | TGTGCCAGCAGCCAAGGGGTACTAGCGGAACAAGAGACCCAGTACTTC | CASSQGVLAEQETQYF
. | TRBJ1-1 | TRBV5-5 | few | TGTGCCAGCAGCCCCCGGGACTCCTACACTGAAGCTTTCTTT | CASSPRDSYTEAFF
TRBD2 | TRBJ2-3 | TRBV30 | . | TGTGCCTGGAAACTAGCGGGAGACTTTTTCACAGATACGCAGTATTTT | CAWKLAGDFFTDTQYF
TRBD2 | TRBJ2-7 | TRBV5-5 | . | TGTGCCAGCATTGGACTAGCGGCCTACGAGCAGTACTTC | CASIGLAAYEQYF
. | TRBJ2-7 | TRBV7-2 | once | TGTGCCAGCAGCTTAGCGGTAGGAACCGTAGGCTCCTACGAGCAGTACTTC | CASSLAVGTVGSYEQYF
. | TRBJ2-2 | TRBV12-3/TRBV12-4 | . | TGTGCCAGCACCCTGAGGGGCGGCGGTGCCGGGGAGCTGTTTTTT | CASTLRGGGAGELFF
. | TRBJ2-3 | TRBV20-1 | many | TGCAGTGCTAGCAATGCGGGGAAAAGCACAGATACGCAGTATTTT | CSASNAGKSTDTQYF
. | TRBJ2-7 | TRBV7-9 | many | TGTGCCAGCAGCTGGAGGGGAAACGAGCAGTACTTC | CASSWRGNEQYF
TRBD1 | TRBJ2-1 | TRBV14 | few | TGTGCCAGCAACCGTAACAGGGGGCTGTCGTCTGAGCAGTTCTTC | CASNRNRGLSSEQFF
TRBD1 | TRBJ2-7 | TRBV6-1 | . | TGTGCCAGCAGCCAAGAGGGGACAGGGAAGCCCTACGAGCAGTACTTC | CASSQEGTGKPYEQYF
. | TRBJ2-7 | TRBV12-3/TRBV12-4 | few | TGTGCCAGCAGTCCAGCCCCCCCCGGGGTGTTGAGCTCCTACGAGCAGTACTTC | CASSPAPPGVLSSYEQYF
TRBD1 | TRBJ2-1 | TRBV20-1 | few | TGCAGTGCTAAATTCACGGGACAGGGAAGCTACAATGAGCAGTTCTTC | CSAKFTGQGSYNEQFF
. | TRBJ2-2 | TRBV25-1 | . | TGTGCCAGCAGTCCTAATGGTCTAGCTGCAACCGGGGAGCTGTTTTTT | CASSPNGLAATGELFF
. | TRBJ2-1 | TRBV4-3 | . | TGCGCCAGCAGCCAAGATCCCCTCTCCGGTGGTAGGCAGTTCTTC | CASSQDPLSGGRQFF
TRBD2 | TRBJ2-3 | TRBV7-2 | . | TGTGCCAGCAGCTTAAGGGCTGGCGGGGGGGGCATGGATACGCAGTATTTT | CASSLRAGGGGMDTQYF
. | TRBJ2-3 | TRBV12-3/TRBV12-4 | . | TGTGCCAGCAGTAAGCTAGCGCGCACAGATACGCAGTATTTT | CASSKLARTDTQYF
. | TRBJ2-7 | TRBV6-1 | . | TGTGCCAGCAGTGATCTGGACAGAACCTACGAGCAGTACTTC | CASSDLDRTYEQYF
TRBD2 | TRBJ2-5 | TRBV12-3/TRBV12-4 | . | TGTGCCAGCAGTTTCGCGACGGGGGGAGGTACCCAGTACTTC | CASSFATGGGTQYF